Following are 17 T cell receptor beta chains from one sample sequenced in a study of cytomegalovirus exposure and HLA in healthy donors. The PCR had 60 Vbeta and 13 Jbeta primers. The data were produced by immunoSEQ multiplex PCR, yet TCRdb's version contains in-frame clones alone and is incomplete. The data hold roughly 120,000 clones, with 82% observed a single time. Material for sequencing was PBMCs. These TCRs come from a male donor in good health and CMV-seropositive.

The chain links TRBV5-4 to TRBJ2-7; 9 bases fit TRBD2. The J segment lost 3 bases and the V segment lost 4 bases, leaving 5 bases of the junction unmatched. The germline CDR1 and CDR2 sequences are SGHNT and YYREEE (reference sequence). The CDR3 sequence is 14 residues long. CDR3 sequence reads: CASSLGTSYYEQYF. The CDR3 DNA reads as TGTGCCAGCAGCCTGGGGACTAGCTACTACGAGCAGTACTTC.

About this clone: One end of the junction is discordant with germline, which a read error may explain. This chain uses TRBV5-1 with TRBJ2-5; TRBD1 matches at 9 bases. CDR3 length: 15 residues. Germline values: CDR1 SGHRS, CDR2 YFSETQ. CDR3 DNA: TGCGCCAGCAGGTTGGGGACAGGGAACCAAGAGACCCAGTACTTC. Residues: CASRLGTGNQETQYF.

The J gene is TRBJ2-7, the V gene TRBV9; 8 positions match TRBD2. This CDR3 has 17 amino acids. The trim removed 0 bases at V and 2 bases at J, leaving 10 bases unmatched. The germline gives CDR1 SGDLS, CDR2 YYNGEE. In DNA, the CDR3 is TGTGCCAGCAGCGTAGGTCCCAGCGGGAGTCCCCCCTACGAGCAGTACTTC. Amino acid sequence: CASSVGPSGSPPYEQYF.

V is TRBV6-6 and J is TRBJ2-3, with 16 bases matching TRBD2. The CDR3 runs to 16 residues. Trimming took 6 bases from V and 8 from J; bases not matched to a gene: 8. Per germline, CDR1 MNHNY and CDR2 SVGAGI (reference sequence). The CDR3 is CASSPGLAGGPGTQYF. The DNA of the CDR3 is TGTGCCAGCAGCCCGGGACTAGCGGGAGGGCCGGGTACGCAGTATTTT.

Concerning this clone itself: An end of the junction does not agree with germline; a read error may underlie this. The sample holds other DNA sequences that translate to the same CDR3. The gene calls are TRBV10-3 and TRBJ1-1; the D gene is possibly TRBD1 (6 bases). CDR1 ENHRY and CDR2 SYGVKD come from the germline V gene. The CDR3 length is 16 residues. CDR3 DNA: TGTGCCATCAGTGCCGCCCACAGGGCTGGGGACACTGAGGCTTTCTTT. It yields the protein CAISAAHRAGDTEAFF.

This rearrangement joins TRBV7-8 to TRBJ2-3; D remains unclear. Trimming shortened V by 8 bases and J by 6 bases, and 12 bases separated the two germline ends. The CDR3 loop spans 12 amino acids. Germline V gene sequence: CDR1 SGHVS, CDR2 FQNEAQ. The CDR3 DNA follows: TGTGCCAGCCGGCAGGTAGATGATACGCAGTATTTT. Amino acids: CASRQVDDTQYF.

This clone was picked up one time. The chain combines TRBV23-1 with TRBJ2-5; weak D call: TRBD1 (6 bases). TRBV23-1 is designated an ORF whose function remains uncertain. V was clipped by 1 base and J by 3 bases, with 21 bases between them. This CDR3 comprises 18 residues. CDR3 sequence reads: CASSQWGRTGHREETQYF. CDR3 DNA: TGCGCCAGCAGTCAATGGGGACGAACGGGACATAGGGAAGAGACCCAGTACTTC.

The chain recombines TRBV7-9 with TRBJ2-1; possibly TRBD2 for D (5 bases). Trimming stripped 7 bases from V and 3 bases from J, with 22 bases between. The length of the CDR3 is 17 residues. CDR1 and CDR2 from the germline V gene are SEHNR and FQNEAQ (reference sequence). CDR3 residues: CASMITRSRASYNEQFF. CDR3 DNA: TGTGCCAGCATGATAACCCGTTCGAGGGCCAGCTACAATGAGCAGTTCTTC.

The rearrangement uses TRBV19 and TRBJ2-5, with TRBD1 identical over 9 bases. Germline loops: CDR1 LNHDA, CDR2 SQIVND (reference sequence). This CDR3 region has 16 residues. The J segment lost 1 base and the V segment lost 5 bases, leaving 8 bases of the junction unmatched. The CDR3 is CASSESGQGLQETQYF. Here the CDR3 DNA reads TGTGCCAGTAGTGAATCGGGACAGGGCCTCCAAGAGACCCAGTACTTC.

This clone was counted only a few times. The chain has TRBV18 and TRBJ1-1; D uncertain. Deletions cut 2 bases from V and 0 bases from J, with 13 bases between. Germline values: CDR1 KGHSH, CDR2 LQKENI. CDR3 size: 16 residues. The DNA for the CDR3 is TGTGCCAGCTCACCAAACGGGTGGCGGCTGAACACTGAAGCTTTCTTT. It is translated as CASSPNGWRLNTEAFF.

The genes are TRBV6-1 and TRBJ2-7; tentative D call: TRBD2 (6 bases). Trimming stripped 7 bases from V and 5 bases from J, with 15 bases between. CDR3 length: 13 residues. Germline CDR1 and CDR2: MNHNS and SASEGT. CDR3 nucleotide sequence: TGTGCCAGCACCCCCTGGGGGGAAGACGAGCAGTACTTC. Its translation: CASTPWGEDEQYF.

The chain employs TRBV5-6 and TRBJ2-5; D is perhaps TRBD2 (6 bases). Trimming cost V 5 bases and J 3 bases, with 20 bases left between them. This CDR3 has 16 residues. Germline values: CDR1 SGHDT, CDR2 YYEEEE. The CDR3 loop reads CASSYDGGAVKETQYF. The CDR3 DNA reads as TGTGCCAGCAGTTACGATGGCGGGGCCGTAAAAGAGACCCAGTACTTC.

This sequence joins TRBV7-8 and TRBJ2-3; TRBD2 aligns across 9 bases. V was clipped by 6 bases and J by 3 bases; unmatched bases: 10. This CDR3 contains 16 residues. Looked up from germline, CDR1 is SGHVS and CDR2 is FQNEAQ. The CDR3, as DNA: TGTGCCAGCAGTGCTAGCGGGATGGGGGGAACAGATACGCAGTATTTT. Protein product: CASSASGMGGTDTQYF.

This clone came up a few times. The CDR3 coding sequence is TGTGCCAGCAGCCCCCCCGGGACTCGCTACACCTTC. As protein: CASSPPGTRYTF. The chain links TRBV14 to TRBJ1-2, with a possible D match to TRBD1 (5 bases). From germline, CDR1 is SGHDN and CDR2 FVKESK. The length of the CDR3 is 12 residues. V was clipped by 4 bases and J by 9 bases, with 12 bases between them.

The gene calls are TRBV28 and TRBJ1-1; 12 bases match TRBD1. The CDR3 contains 17 residues. In germline, CDR1 is MDHEN, CDR2 SYDVKM. The ends lost 5 bases at V and 3 bases at J; junction bases unmatched: 10. The CDR3 DNA is TGTGCCAGCAGTACTACGGGACAGGGGGCCCCATACACTGAAGCTTTCTTT. Translating it yields CASSTTGQGAPYTEAFF.

The genes are TRBV2 and TRBJ2-3; D is perhaps TRBD2 (7 bases). V lost 8 bases and J 0 bases, leaving 15 bases between the germline ends. CDR3 length: 15 residues. In germline, CDR1 is SNHLY, CDR2 FYNNEI. The chain's CDR3 is CASLESGTSTDTQYF. The DNA of the CDR3 is TGTGCCAGCCTCGAGAGCGGGACAAGCACAGATACGCAGTATTTT.

The chain uses TRBV7-6 and TRBJ2-7, with TRBD2 matching over 11 bases. Per the germline V gene, CDR1 is SGHVS and CDR2 is FNYEAQ. Trimming at V came to 5 bases and at J to 5 bases, leaving 11 bases not matched to a gene. This CDR3 has 16 residues. The CDR3 reads CASSQLVSGRADEQYF. The DNA of the CDR3 is TGTGCCAGCAGCCAACTCGTTAGCGGGAGGGCGGACGAGCAGTACTTC.